This is a list of T cell receptor beta chains from one sample in a study of CD8+ T cells in alopecia areata. Assay: immunoSEQ multiplex PCR; the TCRdb copy retains only in-frame clones and omits some. Of 160,000 or so clones in the sample, about 53% were seen once. This specimen consisted of CD8+ T cells sorted from blood, obtained at week 0. Every receptor here comes from a human donor with alopecia areata. Each CDR3 is given with its conserved first and last residue. Clone size is stated in some rows and not others, as once, few, many or a class when expanded.

abundance: once; v_gene: TRBV28; CDR3aa: CASSPQGTEAFYEQYF
abundance: NA; v_gene: TRBV6-6; CDR3aa: CASSPDGNTYEQYF
abundance: few; v_gene: TRBV7-8; CDR3aa: CASNPGLAGGEPYEQYF
abundance: many; v_gene: TRBV10-1; CDR3aa: CASSEGNREQIQYF
abundance: NA; v_gene: TRBV10-3; CDR3aa: CASTDEGTEAFF
abundance: few; v_gene: TRBV29-1; CDR3aa: CSVQEVGEQYF
abundance: NA; v_gene: TRBV13; CDR3aa: CASSLGLAGENEQFF
abundance: few; v_gene: TRBV6-4; CDR3aa: CASSYVYPRRNTGELFF
abundance: NA; v_gene: TRBV4-1; CDR3aa: CASSQGDNSPLHF
abundance: NA; v_gene: TRBV30; CDR3aa: CAWSVALGEYEQYF
abundance: NA; v_gene: TRBV5-6; CDR3aa: CASSLGENNEQFF
abundance: NA; v_gene: TRBV29-1; CDR3aa: CSVEGGQSYEQYF
abundance: NA; v_gene: TRBV30; CDR3aa: CAWSVGTFYEQYF
abundance: few; v_gene: TRBV28; CDR3aa: CASSLLASTDTQYF
abundance: NA; v_gene: TRBV5-6; CDR3aa: CASSLWGYQETQYF
abundance: few; v_gene: TRBV5-6; CDR3aa: CASSLGRRIFF
abundance: NA; v_gene: TRBV7-9; CDR3aa: CASSQRQGGETQYF
abundance: NA; v_gene: TRBV7-9; CDR3aa: CASSPQRNYGYTF
abundance: NA; v_gene: TRBV11-2; CDR3aa: CASSFTSGDLLDEQFF
abundance: NA; v_gene: TRBV5-6; CDR3aa: CASSLIGYTEAFF
abundance: NA; v_gene: TRBV23-1; CDR3aa: CASSHRYGYTF
abundance: few; v_gene: TRBV6-6; CDR3aa: CASSYSVNTEAFF
abundance: few; v_gene: TRBV27; CDR3aa: CASSLLSETNKETQYF
abundance: NA; v_gene: TRBV4-3; CDR3aa: CASSPFLNNEQFF
abundance: NA; v_gene: TRBV13; CDR3aa: CASSPSSGLVGPAYEQYF
abundance: few; v_gene: TRBV30; CDR3aa: CAWSVGTSINEQFF
abundance: NA; v_gene: TRBV30; CDR3aa: CAWSSTGGYGYTF
abundance: NA; v_gene: TRBV6-5; CDR3aa: CASGEQGFSYEQYF
abundance: NA; v_gene: TRBV28; CDR3aa: CASSPRQGLDQETQYF
abundance: NA; v_gene: TRBV12-5; CDR3aa: CASGLAGTGLAYEQYF
abundance: NA; v_gene: TRBV4-3; CDR3aa: CASSQDTRGRTDTQYF
abundance: NA; v_gene: TRBV27; CDR3aa: CASSRNSYEQYF
abundance: NA; v_gene: TRBV29-1; CDR3aa: CSAPTAGKNGYTF
abundance: NA; v_gene: TRBV13; CDR3aa: CASSTQGPTNEKLFF
abundance: NA; v_gene: TRBV13; CDR3aa: CASSLGRQGNQPQHF
abundance: NA; v_gene: TRBV7-6; CDR3aa: CASSLGTGQPQHF
abundance: few; v_gene: TRBV7-8; CDR3aa: CASSLGVGHSYEQYF
abundance: NA; v_gene: TRBV27; CDR3aa: CASSGTGGNQPQHF
abundance: NA; v_gene: TRBV2; CDR3aa: CASFGQGGLKNYGYTF
abundance: NA; v_gene: TRBV7-2; CDR3aa: CASSPPSRVTGYEQYF
abundance: NA; v_gene: TRBV30; CDR3aa: CAWSAGETYEQYF
abundance: NA; v_gene: TRBV2; CDR3aa: CASSEVGGRETQYF
abundance: few; v_gene: TRBV13; CDR3aa: CASSRGQGKAYEQYF
abundance: NA; v_gene: TRBV27; CDR3aa: CASSPLTSGGYNEQFF
abundance: NA; v_gene: TRBV7-9; CDR3aa: CASSFSPGQSGTSIYEQFF